A single TCR beta chain is shown here with its context. This record comes from a study of T cells in Graves' hyperthyroidism and ophthalmopathy. CDR3 length equals 15 residues. Germline V gene sequence: CDR1 SGHNT, CDR2 YYREEE (reference sequence). The V and J ends lost 4 bases and 1 base respectively, with 15 bases between them. The source material, RNA transcripts, was used to amplify TCR beta CDR3 regions. Researchers ran a first-round RT-PCR on the TCR CDR3 using the HTBI primer set. TCRdb called the multiplex PCR reads again in MiXCR, with one record for every CDR3 protein. This table holds about 580,000 distinct CDR3 sequences, about 15% found once. Pregnant or lactating patients were excluded, as were those with uncontrolled infection or other autoimmune disease.

The specimen was blood. The sequence came from a woman aged 30 to 39 with Graves' hyperthyroidism that later progressed to Graves' ophthalmopathy. This chain joins TRBV5-4 and TRBJ2-7; maybe TRBD2 (6 bases). CDR3 DNA sequence: TGTGCCAGCAGCCCCATTGGGCTAGCGTCCTACGAGCAGTACTTC. It is translated as CASSPIGLASYEQYF.